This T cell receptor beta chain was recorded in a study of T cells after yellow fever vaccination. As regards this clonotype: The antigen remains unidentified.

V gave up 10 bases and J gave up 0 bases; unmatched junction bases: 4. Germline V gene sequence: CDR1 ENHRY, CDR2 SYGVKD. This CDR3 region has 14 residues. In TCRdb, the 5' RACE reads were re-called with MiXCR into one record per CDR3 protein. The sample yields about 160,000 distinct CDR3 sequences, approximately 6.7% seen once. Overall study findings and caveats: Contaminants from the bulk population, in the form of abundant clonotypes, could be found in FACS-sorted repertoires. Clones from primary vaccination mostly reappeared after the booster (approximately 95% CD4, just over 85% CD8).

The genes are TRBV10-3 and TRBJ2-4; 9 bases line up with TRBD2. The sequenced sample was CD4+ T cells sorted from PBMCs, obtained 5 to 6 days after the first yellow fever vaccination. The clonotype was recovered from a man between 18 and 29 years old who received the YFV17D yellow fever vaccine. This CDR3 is CATRGGEAKNIQYF. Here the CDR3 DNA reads TGTGCCACGCGGGGGGGGGAAGCCAAAAACATTCAGTACTTC.